This T cell receptor (beta chain) was found in a study of T-cell reconstitution after alpha-beta-depleted transplantation in children (dated by TCRdb to about 2016). At the level of the whole study: The study quantitatively tracked T-cell immune reconstitution after TCRalphabeta/CD19-depleted allogeneic hematopoietic cell transplantation in children using TCR repertoire profiling.

The sample's treatment or condition label, decoded: allogeneic hematopoietic cell transplantation with graft depleted of TCRalphabeta T cells and CD19 B cells. The transplant recipients were children given TCRalphabeta/CD19-depleted allogeneic hematopoietic cell grafts. About this clonotype itself: Its recognized antigen is unknown. Base qualities are not recorded, but no much larger clone differs from it by a single base.

The study at large found these results: In some patients, high TCRbeta diversity at day 60 was attributed to recipient T cells and intrathymic progenitors that had survived conditioning. Apparently early alphabetaT-cell count recovery about two months after transplant reportedly relied on only several hundred rapidly expanded clones derived from non-depleted graft cells. The frequencies of hyperexpanded clones fell over the following months, and after one year, T-cell counts and TCRbeta diversity were mostly attributed to newly produced T cells.

The library was obtained by PCR. Sequencing used an Illumina HiSeq 2500. TCR libraries were prepared with molecular barcoding, using unique molecular identifiers to normalize TCRbeta repertoire quantification. TCRdb reprocessing: public reads trimmed at Q25 with fastp, clones called with MiXCR, in-frame beta chains kept. Entries are consolidated by CDR3 protein sequence, retaining the most common genes and DNA. Across this sample there are some 150,000 distinct CDR3 sequences, with 8% to 10% seen only once. In total, the top ten clones hold 15% to 20% of the sample. From the germline V gene (reference sequence), CDR1 is DFQATT and CDR2 is SNEGSKA. From the cysteine up to the phenylalanine, the CDR3 has a length of 13 residues. Here the CDR3 DNA is all that survives: 39 bases in frame from base 1. V lost 3 bases and J lost 2 bases; the stretch between them is 9 bases long.

The sequence came from a female patient younger than 10 who had a stem cell transplant for congenital amegakaryocytic thrombocytopenia, so the T cells may come from the graft donor. The material sequenced was PBMCs, mostly from graft donor cells, taken 180 days after TCRalphabeta/CD19-depleted stem cell transplant. The V and J segments used are TRBV20-1 and TRBJ2-3, with an unclear D gene assignment. The CDR3 here reads CSASELYTDTQYF. The nucleotide sequence reads TGCAGTGCTAGCGAGCTCTACACAGATACGCAGTATTTT.